The next 16 T cell receptor beta chains were all read from a single sample in a study of T cell changes during pregnancy in multiple sclerosis. The method was immunoSEQ multiplex PCR; TCRdb's version includes in-frame clones alone and lacks a portion of them. The sample contains approximately 94,000 clones, 92% of which appear only once. The sample in question was peripheral blood, obtained after pregnancy. Every receptor here comes from a female donor with multiple sclerosis, enrolled in a pregnancy study.

The count of this clone is one. The genes are TRBV19 and TRBJ2-6; TRBD1 matches 7 bases. V lost 5 bases and J lost 0; bases outside the gene matches: 7. Germline V gene lookup returns CDR1 LNHDA and CDR2 SQIVND (reference sequence). The CDR3 sequence is 17 residues long. The CDR3, as DNA: TGTGCCAGTAGTTCGGACAGGTTCGTCTCTGGGGCCAACGTCCTGACTTTC. Translation: CASSSDRFVSGANVLTF.

The V gene is TRBV6-1, the J gene TRBJ2-7; a weak D match, TRBD2 (6 bases). The CDR3 covers 15 residues. Trimming took 6 bases from V and 0 from J, leaving 15 bases between them. Germline V gene sequence: CDR1 MNHNS, CDR2 SASEGT. CDR3 amino acids: CASSGRLGHSYEQYF. The CDR3 coding sequence is TGTGCCAGCAGCGGGCGACTAGGCCACTCCTACGAGCAGTACTTC.

This chain joins TRBV19 and TRBJ2-6; 7 bases line up with TRBD1. CDR3 size: 17 residues. Germline V gene data show CDR1 as LNHDA and CDR2 as SQIVND (reference sequence). With 2 bases clipped from V and 3 bases from J, the junction kept 7 bases outside the gene matches. CDR3 in amino acids: CASSIRERGLGANVLTF. CDR3 DNA sequence: TGTGCCAGTAGTATAAGGGAAAGGGGGCTTGGGGCCAACGTCCTGACTTTC.

V and J are TRBV7-2 and TRBJ1-1, with D perhaps TRBD1 (6 bases). V was cut by 5 bases and J by 1 base, with 11 bases left in between. CDR1 is SGHTA and CDR2 is FQGNSA in the germline V gene. The CDR3 spans 14 residues. DNA of the CDR3: TGTGCCAGCAGCGCCGACAGGAGGAACACTGAAGCTTTCTTT. Encoded protein: CASSADRRNTEAFF.

The table lists this clone with a few counts. The J gene is TRBJ1-2, the V gene TRBV27; 10 positions match TRBD1. There are 16 residues in the CDR3. J gave up 4 bases and V 8 bases, and 13 bases lay outside the gene matches. The germline V gene encodes CDR1 MNHEY and CDR2 SMNVEV (reference sequence). The CDR3 region has the DNA TGTGCCAGCCGCAACCACGGACAGGGGGAGACCTATGGCTACACCTTC. Encoded protein: CASRNHGQGETYGYTF.

The genes are TRBV10-1 and TRBJ1-5; TRBD1 matches at 8 bases. CDR3 length: 17 amino acids. Looked up from germline, CDR1 is WNHNN and CDR2 is SYGVQD (reference sequence). V dropped 9 bases and J dropped 2; count of bases not matched to a gene: 15. CDR3 nucleotides: TGCGCCAGTGATTGCCGGGACAGGTATGGAGGCAATCAGCCCCAGCATTTT. This sequence encodes CASDCRDRYGGNQPQHF.

This clone came up once. The rearrangement joins TRBV2 to TRBJ2-2, with D tentatively TRBD2 (6 bases). CDR1 and CDR2 (germline): SNHLY, FYNNEI. The CDR3 length is 14 residues. The ends were cut back, 5 bases at V and 5 bases at J, with 12 bases in the middle. CDR3 sequence (DNA): TGTGCCAGCAGTACGACAGCGGGTACCGGGGAGCTGTTTTTT. Residues: CASSTTAGTGELFF.

The V and J genes are TRBV6-5 and TRBJ1-3; TRBD1 is a possible D gene (5 bases). The CDR3 covers 15 residues. The V end lost 4 bases, the J end lost 3 bases, and 13 bases lay between the germline ends. CDR1 and CDR2 from the germline V gene are MNHEY and SVGAGI. CDR3 amino acids: CASSSYRFRGNTIYF. The CDR3, as DNA: TGTGCCAGCAGTTCATACAGGTTTCGTGGAAACACCATATATTTT.

This clone appeared a single time. This chain uses TRBV30 with TRBJ2-7, with TRBD1 identical over 8 bases. The CDR3 is 13 amino acids. V lost 8 bases and J lost 1; bases outside the gene matches: 7. Germline V gene lookup returns CDR1 GTSNPN and CDR2 SVGIG (reference sequence). This CDR3 is CAGERQGSYEQYF. DNA of the CDR3: TGTGCCGGGGAAAGACAGGGGTCCTACGAGCAGTACTTC.

V is TRBV5-4 and J is TRBJ1-2; a possible D gene is TRBD1 (5 bases). V lost 6 bases and J 5 bases, leaving 20 bases between the germline ends. The CDR3 loop spans 15 amino acids. Germline CDR1 is SGHNT and CDR2 is YYREEE (reference sequence). CDR3 protein: CASISGDRTRYGYTF. As DNA, the CDR3 is TGTGCCAGCATCTCGGGGGACCGAACAAGATATGGCTACACCTTC.

This chain connects TRBV4-3 to TRBJ2-1; 9 bases are shared with TRBD1. This CDR3 is built from 16 residues. Per the germline V gene, CDR1 is LGHNA and CDR2 is YSLEER. Trimming at V came to 4 bases and at J to 7 bases, leaving 11 bases not matched to a gene. The CDR3 protein is CASSPRLQGADNEQFF. In nucleotides, the CDR3 is TGCGCCAGCAGCCCAAGGCTACAGGGGGCCGATAATGAGCAGTTCTTC.

This chain uses TRBV11-3 with TRBJ2-5, with D perhaps TRBD2 (7 bases). The CDR3 runs 15 residues. V shed 4 bases and J shed 5 bases, with 17 bases lying between them. Per germline, CDR1 SGHNT and CDR2 YENEEA. The CDR3, as DNA: TGTGCCAGCAGCTCCCGCGGGGGCTTATGGGAGACCCAGTACTTC. Protein: CASSSRGGLWETQYF.

The chain is built from TRBV11-2 and TRBJ1-3; D gene unclear. The CDR3 is made up of 12 amino acids. Trimming shortened V by 4 bases and J by 3 bases, and 4 bases separated the two germline ends. Germline V CDR1 and CDR2: SGHAT, FQNNGV. CDR3 bases: TGTGCCAGCAGCTCGGGTGGAAACACCATATATTTT. This encodes CASSSGGNTIYF.

The chain combines TRBV2 with TRBJ1-1, with D perhaps TRBD1 (5 bases). V was trimmed by 6 bases and J by 1 base, leaving 12 bases between them. CDR1 is SNHLY, CDR2 FYNNEI, per germline. This CDR3 comprises 14 residues. The CDR3 protein is CASRLGTANTEAFF. CDR3 nucleotide sequence: TGTGCCAGCAGACTCGGGACTGCGAACACTGAAGCTTTCTTT.

This chain connects TRBV7-8 to TRBJ2-3; weak D call: TRBD2 (6 bases). The CDR3 is 16 residues long. The ends were cut back, 1 base at V and 6 bases at J, with 17 bases in the middle. The V gene's germline CDR1 is SGHVS and CDR2 FQNEAQ. The CDR3 bases are TGTGCCAGCAGCTTAGTCGGCGGGGCCTCCGTCGATACGCAGTATTTT. Translating gives CASSLVGGASVDTQYF.

This chain links TRBV15 with TRBJ2-1, with 9 bases lining up with TRBD2. Germline CDR1 reads LNHNV; CDR2 reads YYDKDF (reference sequence). CDR3 length: 14 amino acids. The ends lost 4 bases at V and 8 bases at J; junction bases unmatched: 6. This CDR3 reads CATSIHSGSDEQFF. The CDR3 DNA is TGTGCCACCAGCATTCATAGCGGGAGTGATGAGCAGTTCTTC.